The entry below describes one T cell receptor beta chain. What it recognizes is unknown. The data were obtained in a study of T cell repertoires in cytomegalovirus infection. Across the study: Public signatures in TCR beta pointed to CMV infection and matching HLA type.

Trimming removed 8 bases at V and 4 bases at J, with 14 bases between. This CDR3 is built from 13 residues. The germline CDR1 and CDR2 sequences are MNHNY and SVGAGI (reference sequence). TCRdb ran MiXCR on the reads and lists one entry per CDR3 protein. The table lists under 95,000 distinct CDR3 sequences, around half of them singletons. The chain links TRBV6-6 to TRBJ1-1; D perhaps matches TRBD1 (6 bases). The material was CD8+ T cells from cultured PBMCs, obtained from culture after CMV antigen stimulation. This clonotype was sampled from a human donor in good health (CMV status not recorded). Some clones in this sample may be carry-over from other donors' samples. The CDR3 DNA sequence: TGTGCCAGCGGAGTGGGGGCGAGCACTGAAGCTTTCTTT. This gives the protein CASGVGASTEAFF.